The 31 T cell receptor beta chains below all came from one sample that was sequenced in a study of shared clonotypes between healthy human individuals. Naive CD8 populations comprised CD45RO-negative cells positively selected for CCR7, excluding terminally differentiated effector memory CD45RA+ cells. Data came from immunoSEQ multiplex PCR; TCRdb stores just in-frame clones and leaves some out. The top ten hold more than 1.5% of the sample, which has about 2,100,000 clones, roughly 91% seen once. The specimen was naive CD8+ T cells from PBMCs. The receptors derive from a man between 18 and 29 years old in good health. Some clones in this sample may be carry-over from other donors' samples.

Regarding this clone: This same CDR3 is encoded by further DNA sequences in the sample. J is TRBJ1-1 and V is TRBV28, with unresolved D. Trimming took off 3 bases at V and 8 bases at J, with 7 bases between the two ends. Germline V gene lookup returns CDR1 MDHEN and CDR2 SYDVKM. The CDR3 totals 11 residues. DNA of the CDR3: TGTGCCAGCAGTTTGCGGCGGGAAGCTTTCTTT. Translated: CASSLRREAFF.

This chain joins TRBV27 and TRBJ1-5, with D maybe TRBD1 (6 bases). CDR1 and CDR2 (germline): MNHEY, SMNVEV (reference sequence). The CDR3 totals 13 residues. Trimming took 8 bases from V and 0 from J, leaving 8 bases between them. In DNA, the CDR3 is TGTGCCAGCGGGGGCGGTAGCAATCAGCCCCAGCATTTT. This encodes CASGGGSNQPQHF.

This CDR3 is CASSLGPWVYEQYF. For the CDR3, the DNA is TGTGCCAGCAGCTTAGGCCCCTGGGTCTACGAGCAGTACTTC. The genes are TRBV11-2 and TRBJ2-7; D remains unclear. Germline values: CDR1 SGHAT, CDR2 FQNNGV. Between the trimmed V and J ends, which lost 1 base and 3 bases, there was a span of 10 bases. This CDR3 is built from 14 residues.

The count of this clone is one. The V gene is TRBV15, the J gene TRBJ1-5, with D possibly being TRBD1 (5 bases). This CDR3 region has 15 residues. The germline V gene encodes CDR1 LNHNV and CDR2 YYDKDF (reference sequence). Trimming removed 1 base from V and 3 bases from J, with 10 bases in between. CDR3 sequence reads: CATSRGQNYNQPQHF. As DNA, the CDR3 is TGTGCCACCAGCAGAGGACAGAATTACAATCAGCCCCAGCATTTT.

The CDR3 coding sequence is TGTGCCAGCGAGTCGAGTTATAGCAATCAGCCCCAGCATTTT. Translation: CASESSYSNQPQHF. The rearrangement links TRBV2 to TRBJ1-5; D call uncertain. This CDR3 region has 14 residues. Trimming shortened V by 8 bases and J by 0 bases, and 11 bases separated the two germline ends. Germline V gene data show CDR1 as SNHLY and CDR2 as FYNNEI.

V gene TRBV15 combines with J gene TRBJ2-5, with 11 bases matching TRBD2. J lost 5 bases, V lost 4 bases, and 9 bases had no gene match. The CDR3 contains 16 residues. Germline V gene sequence: CDR1 LNHNV, CDR2 YYDKDF (reference sequence). CDR3 region: CATSIGTSGLWETQYF. The CDR3 bases are TGTGCCACCAGCATCGGGACTAGCGGTTTGTGGGAGACCCAGTACTTC.

The rearrangement links TRBV6-6 to TRBJ2-5; D not certain. The J call may be incorrect, as the DNA end agrees better with TRBJ2-7. The CDR3 spans 13 residues. CDR1 is MNHNY, CDR2 SVGAGI, per germline (reference sequence). The CDR3 sequence is CASSYANVYEQYF. The CDR3 DNA reads as TGTGCCAGCAGTTACGCGAACGTCTACGAGCAGTACTTC.

The chain carries TRBV2 and TRBJ2-3, with D tentatively TRBD2 (7 bases). This CDR3 contains 14 residues. V lost 8 bases and J 4 bases, leaving 16 bases between the germline ends. Germline V lookup: CDR1 SNHLY, CDR2 FYNNEI. This CDR3 reads CASFREGVADTQYF. The CDR3 nucleotides read TGTGCCAGCTTTAGGGAGGGGGTAGCAGATACGCAGTATTTT.

This chain links TRBV11-2 with TRBJ2-7, with 10 bases identical to TRBD2. V was pared by 6 bases and J by 6 bases, with 11 bases of the junction left unmatched. Germline values: CDR1 SGHAT, CDR2 FQNNGV. This CDR3 spans 15 amino acids. The CDR3 region is CASSSNLAGVGEQYF. The CDR3 bases are TGTGCCAGCAGTTCTAACCTAGCGGGAGTGGGCGAGCAGTACTTC.

The chain couples TRBV27 to TRBJ1-3; no clear D. CDR3 length: 12 residues. The ends were cut back, 8 bases at V and 0 bases at J, with 5 bases in the middle. From germline, CDR1 is MNHEY and CDR2 SMNVEV (reference sequence). The CDR3 loop is CASGSSGNTIYF. The CDR3 DNA follows: TGTGCCAGCGGGTCCTCTGGAAACACCATATATTTT.

This clone was seen just once. Written as DNA, the CDR3 is TGTGCCAGCAGGGCCTTCCAGGGGGGCTCCTACGAGCAGTACTTC. This gives the protein CASRAFQGGSYEQYF. This chain connects TRBV27 to TRBJ2-7, with a possible D match to TRBD1 (7 bases). CDR3 length: 15 residues. Deletions cut 6 bases from V and 0 bases from J, with 15 bases between. Germline CDR1 is MNHEY and CDR2 is SMNVEV (reference sequence).

The chain links TRBV28 to TRBJ2-5; TRBD1 or TRBD2 may be the D gene (5 bases each). The tail of the sequence fits TRBJ2-7 better, so the J call may be wrong. CDR1 and CDR2 from the germline V gene are MDHEN and SYDVKM. This CDR3 spans 16 amino acids. The CDR3 coding sequence is TGTGCCAGCAGCCCCTTTGGGGGACCCGCCCCCTACGAGCAGTACTTC. Translated, it gives CASSPFGGPAPYEQYF.

This chain links TRBV7-8 with TRBJ2-7; D is unresolved. Trimming shortened V by 0 bases and J by 5 bases, and 11 bases separated the two germline ends. There are 14 residues in the CDR3. Germline CDR1 SGHVS, CDR2 FQNEAQ. The CDR3 sequence is CASSLAPRSDEQYF. For the CDR3, the DNA is TGTGCCAGCAGCTTAGCTCCGCGGAGCGACGAGCAGTACTTC.

This chain uses TRBV5-1 with TRBJ2-7; D call uncertain. With 6 bases removed from V and 4 bases from J, the gap between germline ends came to 8 bases. Germline values: CDR1 SGHRS, CDR2 YFSETQ. This CDR3 has 11 residues. The CDR3 DNA reads TGCGCCAGCAACCTTGGGTACGAGCAGTACTTC. It encodes CASNLGYEQYF.

The chain uses TRBV4-2 and TRBJ1-2; D gene ambiguous. CDR3 length equals 12 residues. V was clipped by 5 bases and J by 7 bases, with 11 bases between them. Germline CDR1 and CDR2: LGHNA and YNFKEQ. Here the CDR3 reads CASSFAAAGYTF. As DNA, the CDR3 is TGTGCCAGCAGCTTTGCAGCCGCTGGCTACACCTTC.

This clone was seen only a few times. The sample carries other DNA sequences with the same CDR3. The V gene is TRBV7-6, the J gene TRBJ1-5, with a possible D match to TRBD1 (5 bases). The V end lost 5 bases, the J end lost 3 bases, and 8 bases lay between the germline ends. The CDR3 sequence is 13 residues long. Germline assignment: CDR1 SGHVS and CDR2 FNYEAQ. CDR3 loop: CASSQGPNQPQHF. DNA of the CDR3: TGTGCCAGCAGCCAGGGACCCAATCAGCCCCAGCATTTT.

The V and J genes are TRBV28 and TRBJ1-2; maybe TRBD1 (6 bases). The V gene lost 7 bases and the J gene lost 8 bases, with 20 bases spanning the gap. Germline V gives CDR1 MDHEN, CDR2 SYDVKM. The CDR3 runs to 14 residues. The CDR3 DNA is TGTGCCAGCACTCGACAGTGGGGGGCTCAGGGCTACACCTTC. This sequence encodes CASTRQWGAQGYTF.

The rearrangement links TRBV7-9 to TRBJ1-5, with 7 bases lining up with TRBD1. Germline V gene lookup returns CDR1 SEHNR and CDR2 FQNEAQ (reference sequence). The junction had 14 bases not matched to a gene; V was cut back by 5 bases and J by 7 bases. The CDR3 totals 16 residues. The CDR3 loop reads CASSADDRAGIQPQHF. The CDR3 DNA sequence: TGTGCCAGCAGCGCCGATGACAGGGCTGGGATCCAGCCCCAGCATTTT. The complete variable domain, with remaining parts taken from reference TRBV7-9 and TRBJ1-5, reads DTGVSQNPRHKITKRGQNVTFRCDPISEHNRLYWYRQTLGQGPEFLTYFQNEAQLEKSRLLSDRFSAERPKGSFSTLEIQRTEQGDSAMYLCASSADDRAGIQPQHFGDGTRLSIL.

This clone appeared a single time. This chain connects TRBV28 to TRBJ2-2; TRBD2 might be the D (6 bases). The CDR3 extends over 11 amino acids. Trimming pared 4 bases from V and 11 bases from J, leaving 8 bases between. Germline V lookup: CDR1 MDHEN, CDR2 SYDVKM. The CDR3 sequence: CASSWRGELFF. In nucleotides, the CDR3 is TGTGCCAGCAGTTGGCGGGGTGAGCTGTTTTTT. Drawing the rest from reference TRBV28 and TRBJ2-2, the complete variable domain is DVKVTQSSRYLVKRTGEKVFLECVQDMDHENMFWYRQDPGLGLRLIYFSYDVKMKEKGDIPEGYSVSREKKERFSLILESASTNQTSMYLCASSWRGELFFGEGSRLTVL.

The rearrangement joins TRBV7-7 to TRBJ2-7; the D gene could be TRBD1 or TRBD2 (5 bases each). The CDR3 totals 13 residues. Trimming removed 5 bases from V and 2 bases from J, with 10 bases in between. In germline, CDR1 is SSHAT, CDR2 FNYEAQ (reference sequence). CDR3 sequence reads: CASSIGTAYEQYF. CDR3 DNA sequence: TGTGCCAGCAGCATAGGGACCGCCTACGAGCAGTACTTC.

The chain recombines TRBV9 with TRBJ1-3, with TRBD1 identical over 8 bases. The CDR3 runs to 15 residues. Germline trimming cut 4 bases from V and 0 bases from J; bases unmatched to any gene: 3. Germline V gene sequence: CDR1 SGDLS, CDR2 YYNGEE. The CDR3 loop reads CASSPDRGSGNTIYF. In DNA, the CDR3 is TGTGCCAGCAGCCCCGACAGGGGCTCTGGAAACACCATATATTTT. The complete variable domain, with remaining parts taken from reference TRBV9 and TRBJ1-3, reads DSGVTQTPKHLITATGQRVTLRCSPRSGDLSVYWYQQSLDQGLQFLIQYYNGEERAKGNILERFSAQQFPDLHSELNLSSLELGDSALYFCASSPDRGSGNTIYFGEGSWLTVV.

This chain connects TRBV4-3 to TRBJ2-5; D is possibly TRBD1 (5 bases). The germline V gene encodes CDR1 LGHNA and CDR2 YSLEER. The CDR3 is 18 residues long. Trimming left V 0 bases short and J 0 bases short, with 17 bases between. The CDR3 here is CASSQDAAGLVDQETQYF. CDR3 coding DNA: TGCGCCAGCAGCCAAGATGCGGCAGGGCTGGTAGACCAAGAGACCCAGTACTTC.

The chain employs TRBV27 and TRBJ1-2; no clear D gene. The V and J ends lost 5 bases and 1 base respectively, with 11 bases between them. CDR1 is MNHEY and CDR2 is SMNVEV in the germline V gene (reference sequence). This CDR3 region has 14 residues. The CDR3 loop is CASSIGRLNYGYTF. The DNA of the CDR3 is TGTGCCAGCAGTATCGGACGACTTAACTATGGCTACACCTTC.

On this clone: Within the sample, other DNA sequences also encode this same CDR3. The chain combines TRBV9 with TRBJ2-3, with TRBD2 identical over 14 bases. Trimming took 4 bases from V and 6 from J; bases not matched to a gene: 7. CDR1 and CDR2 (germline): SGDLS, YYNGEE. The CDR3 is 16 residues long. CDR3 protein: CASSQGLAGVRDTQYF. The DNA for the CDR3 is TGTGCCAGCAGCCAGGGACTAGCGGGAGTTCGGGATACGCAGTATTTT. Supplemented by reference TRBV9 and TRBJ2-3, the full variable domain reads DSGVTQTPKHLITATGQRVTLRCSPRSGDLSVYWYQQSLDQGLQFLIQYYNGEERAKGNILERFSAQQFPDLHSELNLSSLELGDSALYFCASSQGLAGVRDTQYFGPGTRLTVL.

This chain links TRBV4-3 with TRBJ2-7; D gene unclear. CDR1 is LGHNA and CDR2 is YSLEER in the germline V gene. Trimming removed 0 bases from V and 5 bases from J, with 20 bases in between. This CDR3 spans 17 amino acids. CDR3 sequence (DNA): TGCGCCAGCAGCCAAGATAATGGTGGCTTCCGAAAACACGAGCAGTACTTC. This sequence encodes CASSQDNGGFRKHEQYF.

This chain connects TRBV5-1 to TRBJ2-7, with TRBD2 as a possible D gene (5 bases). The germline gives CDR1 SGHRS, CDR2 YFSETQ. This CDR3 contains 15 residues. V lost 8 bases and J lost 5, with 23 bases in between. CDR3 protein: CASGYGQLGAHEQYF. The CDR3, as DNA: TGCGCCAGTGGATATGGTCAGTTGGGAGCCCACGAGCAGTACTTC.

The chain recombines TRBV19 with TRBJ2-2; a possible D gene is TRBD2 (7 bases). V shed 0 bases and J shed 4 bases, with 18 bases lying between them. CDR3 length equals 18 residues. Germline V gene lookup returns CDR1 LNHDA and CDR2 SQIVND (reference sequence). CDR3 protein: CASSIDRGAAGSTGELFF. DNA for the CDR3: TGTGCCAGTAGTATAGACCGGGGGGCCGCAGGTAGCACCGGGGAGCTGTTTTTT.

The rearrangement joins TRBV7-9 to TRBJ2-2; possible D gene TRBD1, 5 bases. This CDR3 has 16 amino acids. V was clipped by 5 bases and J by 4 bases, with 17 bases between them. Germline V gene lookup returns CDR1 SEHNR and CDR2 FQNEAQ (reference sequence). CDR3 loop: CASSPPAAQGTGELFF. In nucleotides, the CDR3 is TGTGCCAGCAGCCCCCCGGCAGCTCAGGGCACCGGGGAGCTGTTTTTT.

This chain connects TRBV7-9 to TRBJ1-4, with unresolved D. This CDR3 has 14 residues. Per germline, CDR1 SEHNR and CDR2 FQNEAQ (reference sequence). V lost 0 bases to trimming and J lost 8 bases, with 10 bases between them. DNA for the CDR3: TGTGCCAGCAGCTTAGCTCCCCCCGGGGAAAAACTGTTTTTT. Protein sequence: CASSLAPPGEKLFF.

The chain employs TRBV7-6 and TRBJ1-2; unclear D gene. The CDR3 consists of 15 residues. The germline V and J ends were trimmed by 1 base and 0 bases, with 9 bases remaining between them. The germline V gene has CDR1 SGHVS and CDR2 FNYEAQ. This chain's CDR3 is CASSLGAESNYGYTF. Here the CDR3 DNA reads TGTGCCAGCAGCTTAGGCGCGGAGTCTAACTATGGCTACACCTTC.

The chain joins TRBV6-1 to TRBJ1-4, with a possible D match to TRBD1 (5 bases). The CDR3 extends over 14 amino acids. Trimming pared 10 bases from V and 5 bases from J, leaving 17 bases between. The germline gives CDR1 MNHNS, CDR2 SASEGT. The CDR3 is CATRPGLQNEKLFF. The CDR3 DNA is TGTGCCACTCGACCGGGACTGCAGAATGAAAAACTGTTTTTT.